The 20 T cell receptor beta chains presented below share a single source sample, sequenced in a study of blood T cell repertoires in COVID-19. Sequencing used immunoSEQ multiplex PCR; TCRdb keeps in-frame clones, though not all of them. The repertoire holds over 55,000 clones, with roughly 80% as singletons. Sequencing used peripheral blood. The receptor source for this set is a human donor in a cohort sampled during active COVID-19.

The rearrangement joins TRBV7-2 to TRBJ2-2; D is possibly TRBD2 (5 bases). Deletions cut 5 bases from V and 1 base from J, with 17 bases between. This CDR3 has 17 residues. Germline CDR1 is SGHTA and CDR2 is FQGNSA. The CDR3 protein is CASSKAGGRKNTGELFF. CDR3 DNA sequence: TGTGCCAGCAGCAAAGCAGGAGGACGGAAGAACACCGGGGAGCTGTTTTTT.

The gene calls are TRBV30 and TRBJ1-6, with D possibly TRBD1 on 5 matching bases. The CDR3 sequence is 13 residues long. The V and J ends lost 1 base and 7 bases respectively, with 8 bases between them. CDR1 GTSNPN and CDR2 SVGIG come from the germline V gene (reference sequence). In DNA, the CDR3 is TGTGCCTGGAGTGACAGGTGGAATTCACCCCTCCACTTT. It translates to CAWSDRWNSPLHF.

V usage is TRBV4-1 and J usage is TRBJ1-2; TRBD1 aligns across 9 bases. Germline V gene data show CDR1 as MGHRA and CDR2 as YSYEKL. The J segment lost 8 bases and the V segment lost 2 bases, leaving 9 bases of the junction unmatched. The CDR3 contains 15 residues. DNA of the CDR3: TGCGCCAGCAGCCAAAGAATGGGACAGGGAGGCGGCTACACCTTC. Its translation: CASSQRMGQGGGYTF.

V gene TRBV28 combines with J gene TRBJ1-2; D is uncertain. V lost 7 bases and J 5 bases, leaving 14 bases between the germline ends. Germline CDR1 reads MDHEN; CDR2 reads SYDVKM. This CDR3 is built from 13 residues. CDR3 loop: CASTRLRLYGYTF. CDR3 DNA: TGTGCCAGCACCCGCTTGAGGTTGTATGGCTACACCTTC.

The chain combines TRBV19 with TRBJ1-5; a possible D gene is TRBD1 (5 bases). The CDR3 length is 13 residues. The V end lost 6 bases, the J end lost 2 bases, and 8 bases lay between the germline ends. CDR1 is LNHDA, CDR2 SQIVND, per germline (reference sequence). CDR3 sequence: CASRWGGNQPQHF. The CDR3 DNA reads TGTGCCAGTAGATGGGGGGGCAATCAGCCCCAGCATTTT.

This sequence joins TRBV6-2 or TRBV6-3 and TRBJ1-5; D might be TRBD1 (5 bases). CDR1 MNHEY and CDR2 SVGEGT come from the germline V gene. V was pared by 5 bases and J by 4 bases, with 12 bases between. The CDR3 is 14 amino acids. The CDR3 region has the DNA TGTGCCAGCAGTCCCCTGGGGGGGAATCAGCCCCAGCATTTT. Encoded protein: CASSPLGGNQPQHF.

The chain is built from TRBV11-3 and TRBJ2-1; 8 nucleotides match TRBD1. This CDR3 comprises 15 residues. After removal of 3 bases from V and 6 bases from J, the junction contained 7 bases not matched to a gene. Germline lookup yields CDR1 SGHNT and CDR2 YENEEA. This CDR3 reads CASSFGQGASNEQFF. CDR3 nucleotide sequence: TGTGCCAGCAGCTTTGGTCAGGGGGCGTCCAATGAGCAGTTCTTC.

This clone was recorded once. J is TRBJ2-1 and V is TRBV28, with 11 bases that match TRBD2. J was trimmed by 2 bases and V by 3 bases; bases with no gene match: 0. Germline V gene data show CDR1 as MDHEN and CDR2 as SYDVKM. This CDR3 spans 15 amino acids. CDR3 protein: CASSLTSGAYNEQFF. For the CDR3, the DNA is TGTGCCAGCAGTTTGACTAGCGGGGCCTACAATGAGCAGTTCTTC.

The gene calls are TRBV10-3 and TRBJ2-7, with TRBD1 as a possible D gene (6 bases). Germline V gene sequence: CDR1 ENHRY, CDR2 SYGVKD. The CDR3 loop spans 14 amino acids. The V end lost 5 bases, the J end lost 1 base, and 12 bases lay between the germline ends. CDR3: CAISIGTYSYEQYF. The CDR3 DNA sequence: TGTGCCATCAGTATAGGGACATATTCCTACGAGCAGTACTTC.

The chain recombines TRBV14 with TRBJ2-7, with D maybe TRBD1 (5 bases). Germline values: CDR1 SGHDN, CDR2 FVKESK. The CDR3 contains 13 residues. V was pared by 1 base and J by 6 bases, with 10 bases between. CDR3 loop: CASSQGRTSEQYF. The CDR3 DNA reads as TGTGCCAGCAGCCAAGGTAGGACATCCGAGCAGTACTTC.

This sequence joins TRBV5-1 and TRBJ2-7, with D possibly TRBD2 on 6 matching bases. The CDR3 is 14 residues long. The germline CDR1 and CDR2 sequences are SGHRS and YFSETQ. Trimming left V 3 bases short and J 5 bases short, with 15 bases between. The CDR3 here is CASSSEGWGNEQYF. The DNA of the CDR3 is TGCGCCAGCAGCTCGGAGGGGTGGGGTAACGAGCAGTACTTC.

The table lists this clone with a count of one. The chain links TRBV3-1 (or the pseudogene TRBV3-2) to TRBJ2-7; TRBD2 might be the D (6 bases). Germline assignment: CDR1 LGHDT and CDR2 YNNKEL (reference sequence). V lost 4 bases and J lost 5, with 12 bases in between. The CDR3 covers 13 residues. Here the CDR3 reads CASSPWTTNEQYF. CDR3 nucleotides: TGTGCCAGCAGCCCCTGGACTACAAACGAGCAGTACTTC.

The chain combines TRBV5-8 with TRBJ2-2; D remains ambiguous. The CDR3 has 14 amino acids. CDR1 and CDR2 from the germline V gene are SGHTS and YDEGEE. Trimming took 4 bases from V and 4 from J, leaving 11 bases between them. Here the CDR3 DNA reads TGTGCCAGCAGCCACTACGTGGGCACCGGGGAGCTGTTTTTT. As protein: CASSHYVGTGELFF. Complete variable domain (other parts from reference TRBV5-8 and TRBJ2-2): EAGVTQSPTHLIKTRGQQATLRCSPISGHTSVYWYQQALGLGLQFLLWYDEGEERNRGNFPPRFSGRQFPNYSSELNVNALELEDSALYLCASSHYVGTGELFFGEGSRLTVL.

The J gene is TRBJ1-6, the V gene TRBV28; D is perhaps TRBD1 (6 bases). Germline CDR1 and CDR2: MDHEN and SYDVKM. V lost 3 bases and J lost 10, with 16 bases in between. The CDR3 covers 15 residues. The CDR3: CASSFFGGAGSPLHF. The CDR3 region has the DNA TGTGCCAGCAGTTTTTTTGGGGGGGCAGGATCACCCCTCCACTTT.

This chain uses TRBV5-1 with TRBJ2-1, with TRBD1 matching 7 bases. Germline CDR1 is SGHRS and CDR2 is YFSETQ. V lost 1 base and J lost 2; bases outside the gene matches: 6. The CDR3 sequence is 16 residues long. The CDR3 region is CASSLRSTGAYNEQFF. CDR3 in DNA: TGCGCCAGCAGCTTGCGATCTACAGGGGCCTACAATGAGCAGTTCTTC. The whole variable domain, remainder taken from reference TRBV5-1 and TRBJ2-1, is KAGVTQTPRYLIKTRGQQVTLSCSPISGHRSVSWYQQTPGQGLQFLFEYFSETQRNKGNFPGRFSGRQFSNSRSEMNVSTLELGDSALYLCASSLRSTGAYNEQFFGPGTRLTVL.

V is TRBV19 and J is TRBJ2-5, with 10 nucleotides matching TRBD1. The germline V gene has CDR1 LNHDA and CDR2 SQIVND (reference sequence). The V and J ends lost 3 bases and 5 bases, in that order; junction bases with no gene match: 12. The CDR3 length is 17 residues. The CDR3 region has the DNA TGTGCCAGTAGTATCCGACAGGGGGCCTTAATTCGGGAGACCCAGTACTTC. This gives the protein CASSIRQGALIRETQYF.

J is TRBJ2-3 and V is TRBV19; the D gene is possibly TRBD2 (7 bases). Trimming shortened V by 9 bases and J by 5 bases, and 12 bases separated the two germline ends. CDR1 and CDR2 (germline): LNHDA, SQIVND (reference sequence). The CDR3 is made up of 12 amino acids. CDR3 loop: CASRGAGDTQYF. CDR3 coding DNA: TGTGCCAGCCGGGGGGCTGGAGATACGCAGTATTTT.

This chain connects TRBV5-1 to TRBJ1-2; no clear D. This CDR3 has 14 amino acids. The germline V and J ends were trimmed by 4 bases and 4 bases, with 14 bases remaining between them. Germline values: CDR1 SGHRS, CDR2 YFSETQ. The CDR3 loop reads CASSLGQAVYGYTF. The CDR3 region has the DNA TGCGCCAGCAGCCTGGGCCAGGCTGTCTATGGCTACACCTTC. Variable domain in full (rest from reference TRBV5-1 and TRBJ1-2): KAGVTQTPRYLIKTRGQQVTLSCSPISGHRSVSWYQQTPGQGLQFLFEYFSETQRNKGNFPGRFSGRQFSNSRSEMNVSTLELGDSALYLCASSLGQAVYGYTFGSGTRLTVV.

The rearrangement joins TRBV18 to TRBJ2-7; 8 nucleotides align to TRBD2. Germline trimming cut 3 bases from V and 0 bases from J; bases unmatched to any gene: 4. CDR1 KGHSH and CDR2 LQKENI come from the germline V gene. The CDR3 totals 15 residues. The CDR3 protein is CASSPIAGSSYEQYF. In DNA, the CDR3 is TGTGCCAGCTCACCTATAGCGGGGAGCTCCTACGAGCAGTACTTC.

The rearrangement uses TRBV11-2 and TRBJ1-1; D gene ambiguous. V shed 3 bases and J shed 3 bases, with 17 bases lying between them. The CDR3 is made up of 16 amino acids. Germline assignment: CDR1 SGHAT and CDR2 FQNNGV. CDR3 protein: CASSFSAARRDTEAFF. The CDR3 DNA reads as TGTGCCAGCAGCTTCAGCGCGGCCCGGAGGGACACTGAAGCTTTCTTT.